One TCR beta chain is described in this entry. PCR amplification relied on 60 Vbeta primers (plus 13 Jbeta primers). Assay used: immunoSEQ multiplex PCR; TCRdb lists only in-frame clones, some missing. The sample includes roughly 150,000 clones, roughly four fifths of them seen just once. The CDR3 covers 16 residues. Per the germline V gene, CDR1 is MGHRA and CDR2 is YSYEKL. V was pared by 4 bases and J by 11 bases, with 13 bases of the junction left unmatched. This sample was included in a study of cytomegalovirus exposure and HLA in healthy donors. The clonotype was recovered from a girl aged 2 to 10 in good health and CMV-seropositive. The chain is built from TRBV4-1 and TRBJ2-5; 13 nucleotides agree with TRBD2. The sequenced sample was PBMCs. CDR3 DNA sequence: TGCGCCAGCAGCCCCGGGACTAGCGGGATCCCGCGGGAGCAGTACTTC. Translating gives CASSPGTSGIPREQYF.